This TCR beta chain is from a study of cytomegalovirus exposure and HLA in healthy donors. Findings and limits, study-wide: Reported results showed that the classifier diagnosed cytomegalovirus status with high specificity and sensitivity.

With respect to this clone: The antigen is undetermined.

The study ran its PCR with 60 Vbeta and 13 Jbeta primers. Generated by immunoSEQ multiplex PCR, the TCRdb table keeps only in-frame clones and is missing some. In the table there are about 140,000 clones, roughly 62% of which are singletons. Germline assignment: CDR1 WSHSY and CDR2 SAAADI. This CDR3 contains 15 residues. Sequenced: PBMCs. This clonotype was obtained from a male donor in good health and CMV-seronegative. The chain uses TRBV10-2 and TRBJ2-5, with TRBD1 matching 9 bases. The end of the DNA fits TRBJ2-7 better, so the J call may be wrong. The CDR3 is CASLKIETGGYEQYF. The CDR3 nucleotides are TGCGCCAGCCTGAAAATCGAGACAGGGGGCTACGAGCAGTACTTC.